Reported below is one TCR beta chain. The data were taken from a study of blood T cell repertoires in COVID-19. About the research overall: Italy, Spain and the United States were the sources of the convalescent and acute COVID-19 samples. T cells, B-cell-depleted T cells, or PBMCs provided the cDNA or gDNA that served as material.

With 4 bases clipped from V and 4 bases from J, the junction kept 5 bases outside the gene matches. Germline V gene lookup returns CDR1 PRHDT and CDR2 FYEKMQ (reference sequence). This CDR3 has 14 residues. Per the authors' pipeline: Using reference gene primer amplification, nucleated cell counts were estimated. Profiled with immunoSEQ multiplex PCR; TCRdb holds only in-frame clones, not every one. V and J calls and clone size follow that table, whereas D and trimming were derived from the DNA. The table has about 320,000 clones, approximately 85% seen once. Sample: peripheral blood. This receptor was identified in a human donor in a cohort sampled during active COVID-19. This chain connects TRBV13 to TRBJ2-3, with TRBD2 identical over 7 bases. The CDR3 DNA sequence: TGTGCCAGCAGCTCCCGGACTAGACCAGATACGCAGTATTTT. This gives the protein CASSSRTRPDTQYF.